This entry lists 23 T cell receptor beta chains sequenced from one sample in a study of cytomegalovirus exposure and HLA in healthy donors. Researchers ran the PCR with 60 Vbeta and 13 Jbeta primers. The protocol was immunoSEQ multiplex PCR, while the TCRdb copy is restricted to in-frame clones and leaves out a portion. The sample shows around 170,000 clones, roughly 80% of them seen only once. Sequencing was performed on PBMCs. Every receptor here comes from a man aged 50 or older in good health and CMV-seronegative.

The chain uses TRBV7-2 and TRBJ1-6, with TRBD1 as a possible D gene (6 bases). The germline V gene encodes CDR1 SGHTA and CDR2 FQGNSA. This CDR3 has 15 residues. The V and J ends lost 1 base and 9 bases respectively, with 13 bases between them. Here the CDR3 DNA reads TGTGCCAGCAGCTTAGAAAGCAGGGGCTCTTCACCCCTCCACTTT. Residues: CASSLESRGSSPLHF.

This chain links TRBV19 with TRBJ1-2, with 8 bases that match TRBD1. The germline CDR1 and CDR2 sequences are LNHDA and SQIVND (reference sequence). The length of the CDR3 is 15 residues. The trim removed 7 bases at V and 2 bases at J, leaving 9 bases unmatched. This chain's CDR3 is CASMDLGQGNYGYTF. CDR3 nucleotides: TGTGCCAGTATGGACCTCGGACAGGGAAACTATGGCTACACCTTC.

This clone was found a few times. V gene TRBV9 combines with J gene TRBJ2-1, with 9 bases matching TRBD2. V shed 6 bases, J shed 3 bases, and the junction held 7 bases outside the gene matches. Germline values: CDR1 SGDLS, CDR2 YYNGEE. The CDR3 is made up of 15 amino acids. The CDR3 bases are TGTGCCAGCACCCCCGGGACTAGCAGCTACAATGAGCAGTTCTTC. This gives the protein CASTPGTSSYNEQFF.

Details on this clone: At one end the junction does not follow the germline gene, possibly because of a read error. The gene calls are TRBV7-9 and TRBJ2-1, with unresolved D. The CDR3 covers 11 residues. In germline, CDR1 is SEHNR, CDR2 FQNEAQ (reference sequence). The CDR3: CSSSYGNEQFF. CDR3 DNA: TGTTCCAGCAGCTACGGGAATGAGCAGTTCTTC.

The rearrangement links TRBV5-6 to TRBJ1-3; D unresolved. CDR1 and CDR2 from the germline V gene are SGHDT and YYEEEE. V lost 4 bases and J 3 bases, leaving 20 bases between the germline ends. This CDR3 is built from 17 residues. The CDR3: CASSGGFGLSDGNTIYF. The CDR3 DNA follows: TGTGCCAGCAGCGGAGGTTTCGGACTATCAGATGGAAACACCATATATTTT.

The rearrangement joins TRBV18 to TRBJ2-7, with TRBD1 as a possible D gene (6 bases). Trimming cost V 5 bases and J 6 bases, with 11 bases left between them. CDR1 and CDR2 (germline): KGHSH, LQKENI. The length of the CDR3 is 12 residues. The CDR3 nucleotides are TGTGCCAGCTCAGCCAGAGGGGGCGAGCAGTACTTC. As protein: CASSARGGEQYF.

This chain joins TRBV29-1 and TRBJ1-2; the match to TRBD1 covers 7 bases. Germline lookup yields CDR1 SQVTM and CDR2 ANQGSEA. The CDR3 spans 13 residues. V was pared by 4 bases and J by 8 bases, with 10 bases of the junction left unmatched. CDR3 region: CSVAGAGGGGYTF. DNA for the CDR3: TGCAGCGTTGCGGGGGCAGGGGGAGGCGGCTACACCTTC.

The CDR3 region is CASSQEQGETYGYTF. For the CDR3, the DNA is TGCGCCAGCAGCCAAGAACAGGGGGAGACCTATGGCTACACCTTC. This sequence joins TRBV4-3 and TRBJ1-2, with 8 bases that match TRBD1. Trimming removed 0 bases from V and 4 bases from J; junction bases left unmatched: 4. In germline, CDR1 is LGHNA, CDR2 YSLEER. CDR3 length equals 15 residues.

The chain joins TRBV14 to TRBJ1-1; possibly TRBD1 for D (5 bases). The length of the CDR3 is 14 residues. V lost 4 bases and J lost 4, with 13 bases in between. The germline gives CDR1 SGHDN, CDR2 FVKESK. CDR3 nucleotide sequence: TGTGCCAGCAGCCCAGAGGGGCGTAGCACTGAAGCTTTCTTT. This sequence encodes CASSPEGRSTEAFF.

The genes are TRBV5-6 and TRBJ1-3, with D tentatively TRBD1 (5 bases). V lost 0 bases, J lost 4 bases, and 11 bases lay in between. The CDR3 loop spans 15 amino acids. Germline V lookup: CDR1 SGHDT, CDR2 YYEEEE. The CDR3 DNA reads as TGTGCCAGCAGCTTGGTGGGGGGTCGAGGAAACACCATATATTTT. It specifies CASSLVGGRGNTIYF.

The CDR3 region is CASSHAGQGLYQPQHF. DNA for the CDR3: TGCGCCAGCAGCCACGCGGGACAGGGGTTATATCAGCCCCAGCATTTT. The J gene is TRBJ1-5, the V gene TRBV4-1, with 10 bases matching TRBD1. The CDR3 is 16 amino acids. Germline V CDR1 and CDR2: MGHRA, YSYEKL. The V gene end was trimmed by 3 bases and the J gene end by 5 bases; junction bases not matched to a gene: 7.

This clone appeared a single time. The chain couples TRBV18 to TRBJ1-1, with D perhaps matching TRBD1 (6 bases). This CDR3 is built from 14 residues. The germline V and J ends were trimmed by 3 bases and 1 base, with 9 bases remaining between them. Germline V gene lookup returns CDR1 KGHSH and CDR2 LQKENI. CDR3 sequence reads: CASSPRGGNTEAFF. The DNA for the CDR3 is TGTGCCAGCTCACCTCGAGGGGGGAACACTGAAGCTTTCTTT.

The chain recombines TRBV19 with TRBJ1-2, with D possibly being TRBD1 (5 bases). Trimming took 5 bases from V and 2 from J, leaving 18 bases between them. This CDR3 is built from 16 residues. The germline CDR1 and CDR2 sequences are LNHDA and SQIVND (reference sequence). For the CDR3, the DNA is TGTGCCAGTAGTCCCCCGGCACCGGGGGAGAACTATGGCTACACCTTC. It is translated as CASSPPAPGENYGYTF.

V gene TRBV10-3 combines with J gene TRBJ2-1; 11 positions agree with TRBD2. With 4 bases clipped from V and 6 bases from J, the junction kept 5 bases outside the gene matches. Germline V gene data show CDR1 as ENHRY and CDR2 as SYGVKD. This CDR3 is 15 amino acids long. The CDR3 DNA reads TGTGCCATCAGTGGGCTAGCGGGGGGACTCAATGAGCAGTTCTTC. Translating it yields CAISGLAGGLNEQFF.

Details on this clone: At one end, the junction sequence differs from germline, possibly due to a read error. The chain joins TRBV7-9 to TRBJ1-2; D gene uncertain. CDR3 size: 12 residues. Germline values: CDR1 SEHNR, CDR2 FQNEAQ (reference sequence). In DNA form, the CDR3 reads TGTTCCAGCAGCCTGACGGGCTATGGCTACACCTTC. Amino acid sequence: CSSSLTGYGYTF.

This rearrangement joins TRBV19 to TRBJ2-5; 15 bases map to TRBD2. This CDR3 comprises 17 residues. Germline-derived CDR1 and CDR2 are LNHDA and SQIVND (reference sequence). V lost 5 bases, J lost 7 bases, and 11 bases stayed unmatched. CDR3 residues: CASSLPSGTSGGLTQYF. In DNA form, the CDR3 reads TGTGCCAGTAGTTTGCCCTCCGGGACTAGCGGGGGGTTGACCCAGTACTTC.

V gene TRBV19 combines with J gene TRBJ1-5; 7 bases are a match to TRBD1. Germline V CDR1 and CDR2: LNHDA, SQIVND (reference sequence). This CDR3 has 14 residues. V dropped 6 bases and J dropped 6; count of bases not matched to a gene: 8. CDR3 coding DNA: TGTGCCAGTAGGACCTTAGCAGGGGGTCAGCCCCAGCATTTT. This translates into CASRTLAGGQPQHF. Using reference TRBV19 and TRBJ1-5 for the parts outside the CDR3, the full variable domain is DGGITQSPKYLFRKEGQNVTLSCEQNLNHDAMYWYRQDPGQGLRLIYYSQIVNDFQKGDIAEGYSVSREKKESFPLTVTSAQKNPTAFYLCASRTLAGGQPQHFGDGTRLSIL.

The chain recombines TRBV18 with TRBJ1-6; 7 nucleotides match TRBD1. This CDR3 is 15 amino acids long. The V segment lost 6 bases and the J segment 6 bases; nucleotides outside the gene matches: 8. From germline, CDR1 is KGHSH and CDR2 LQKENI. This CDR3 reads CASSPPGTVNSPLHF. The CDR3 nucleotides read TGTGCCAGCTCGCCCCCCGGGACAGTTAATTCACCCCTCCACTTT.

This clone was observed a handful of times. This rearrangement joins TRBV15 to TRBJ2-1, with TRBD1 matching 8 bases. Germline V CDR1 and CDR2: LNHNV, YYDKDF (reference sequence). J was trimmed by 8 bases and V by 9 bases; bases with no gene match: 12. CDR3 length: 14 amino acids. The CDR3 region is CATRDRQGADEQFF. Written as DNA, the CDR3 is TGTGCCACGAGGGACCGGCAGGGGGCGGATGAGCAGTTCTTC. The complete variable domain, with remaining parts taken from reference TRBV15 and TRBJ2-1, reads DAMVIQNPRYQVTQFGKPVTLSCSQTLNHNVMYWYQQKSSQAPKLLFHYYDKDFNNEADTPDNFQSRRPNTSFCFLDIRSPGLGDTAMYLCATRDRQGADEQFFGPGTRLTVL.

The rearrangement uses TRBV10-1 and TRBJ2-7; 7 bases agree with TRBD2. There are 14 residues in the CDR3. CDR1 WNHNN and CDR2 SYGVQD come from the germline V gene (reference sequence). V lost 4 bases, J lost 2 bases, and 5 bases stayed unmatched. Here the CDR3 reads CASSVGLHPYEQYF. Written as DNA, the CDR3 is TGCGCCAGCAGTGTGGGACTACATCCCTACGAGCAGTACTTC.

The chain joins TRBV11-2 to TRBJ2-3; TRBD1 aligns across 7 bases. This CDR3 is 15 amino acids long. V lost 0 bases to trimming and J lost 1 base; unmatched junction nucleotides: 1. CDR1 is SGHAT and CDR2 is FQNNGV in the germline V gene. This CDR3 is CASSLDGQGTDTQYF. The CDR3 nucleotides are TGTGCCAGCAGCTTAGATGGACAGGGCACAGATACGCAGTATTTT.

J is TRBJ1-4 and V is TRBV4-3, with D hard to call. Germline lookup yields CDR1 LGHNA and CDR2 YSLEER. V gave up 0 bases and J gave up 9 bases, with 20 bases separating them. This CDR3 comprises 17 residues. The CDR3 DNA reads TGCGCCAGCAGCCAAGATCGGTCAGGATCGGCCCCTCAAAAACTGTTTTTT. Residues: CASSQDRSGSAPQKLFF.

This sequence joins TRBV2 and TRBJ2-4; 8 positions agree with TRBD2. The CDR3 loop spans 15 amino acids. Trimming cost V 9 bases and J 3 bases; bases outside gene matches: 10. The germline CDR1 and CDR2 sequences are SNHLY and FYNNEI. CDR3 region: CASTVSGAIKNIQYF. CDR3 nucleotides: TGTGCCAGTACTGTTAGCGGGGCTATCAAAAACATTCAGTACTTC. The full variable domain, in which reference TRBV2 and TRBJ2-4 provide the parts outside the CDR3, is EPEVTQTPSHQVTQMGQEVILRCVPISNHLYFYWYRQILGQKVEFLVSFYNNEISEKSEIFDDQFSVERPDGSNFTLKIRSTKLEDSAMYFCASTVSGAIKNIQYFGAGTRLSVL.